Listed here is a single T cell receptor beta chain. The antigen remains unidentified. Germline V gene data show CDR1 as KGHSH and CDR2 as LQKENI. The ends were cut back, 7 bases at V and 1 base at J, with 10 bases in the middle. The CDR3 spans 14 residues. The sample comes from a study of beta chain features in type 1 diabetes. Turning to the study itself: Over all samples combined, 107,917,701 sorted cells were examined.

Via the markers CD45RO/CCR7/CD25/CD127/CD95/CD27, stem cell-like memory, regulatory, central memory and naive CD4+ cells were sorted. What was sequenced were expressed TCRB transcripts, since all of the isolated RNA had been reverse transcribed. Sequencing used immunoSEQ multiplex PCR; TCRdb keeps in-frame clones, though not all of them. The sample consists of a few hundred thousand clones, around an eighth of them appearing once. Points from the study as a whole: Across all four CD4+ subsets, people with type 1 diabetes showed modestly shorter TCRB CDR3s. There was a possibility that cDNA sequencing over-represented cells with high TCR expression.

The TCR sequence derives from a man aged 30 to 45 with type 1 diabetes. Specimen: naive CD4+ T cells from blood. V is TRBV18 and J is TRBJ2-2; D is possibly TRBD1 (6 bases). In DNA, the CDR3 is TGTGCCAGCTGTTCGACAGGGAACACCGGGGAGCTGTTTTTT. Its protein product is CASCSTGNTGELFF.